The 27 T cell receptor beta chains below all came from one sample that was sequenced in a study of cytomegalovirus exposure and HLA in healthy donors. PCR amplification relied on 60 Vbeta primers (plus 13 Jbeta primers). Assay: immunoSEQ multiplex PCR; the TCRdb copy retains only in-frame clones and omits some. The table counts some 110,000 clones; about 2.2% lies in the top ten. The sample was PBMCs. The receptors stem from a man aged 40-49 years in good health and CMV-seronegative.

V and J are TRBV11-2 and TRBJ2-3; a possible D gene is TRBD2 (7 bases). In germline, CDR1 is SGHAT, CDR2 FQNNGV. Trimming took off 1 base at V and 2 bases at J, with 13 bases between the two ends. CDR3 size: 16 residues. The CDR3 loop reads CASSLGRGGYTDTQYF. In nucleotides, the CDR3 is TGTGCCAGCAGCTTAGGCAGGGGAGGGTACACAGATACGCAGTATTTT.

The rearrangement links TRBV7-9 to TRBJ2-7, with unresolved D. CDR1 is SEHNR and CDR2 is FQNEAQ in the germline V gene (reference sequence). CDR3 size: 12 residues. Trimming shortened V by 7 bases and J by 6 bases, and 13 bases separated the two germline ends. CDR3 in DNA: TGTGCCAGCACTCTAAGCCCCCTCGAGCAGTACTTC. Encoded protein: CASTLSPLEQYF.

This rearrangement joins TRBV11-2 to TRBJ2-7, with TRBD2 identical over 7 bases. Germline V gene data show CDR1 as SGHAT and CDR2 as FQNNGV. The V and J ends lost 2 bases and 2 bases, in that order; junction bases with no gene match: 12. The length of the CDR3 is 17 residues. The CDR3 coding sequence is TGTGCCAGCAGCTTATGGGCTAGCGGATTTCACACCTACGAGCAGTACTTC. Encoded protein: CASSLWASGFHTYEQYF. The full variable domain, with the rest looked up from reference TRBV11-2 and TRBJ2-7, is EAGVAQSPRYKIIEKRQSVAFWCNPISGHATLYWYQQILGQGPKLLIQFQNNGVVDDSQLPKDRFSAERLKGVDSTLKIQPAKLEDSAVYLCASSLWASGFHTYEQYFGPGTRLTVT.

This rearrangement joins TRBV29-1 to TRBJ2-7, with 8 bases lining up with TRBD2. Trimming cost V 3 bases and J 2 bases; bases outside gene matches: 6. CDR3 length equals 14 residues. CDR1 and CDR2 (germline): SQVTM, ANQGSEA. Written as DNA, the CDR3 is TGCAGCGTTGAGGCGGGAGGAGGGGCCTACGAGCAGTACTTC. Amino acid sequence: CSVEAGGGAYEQYF.

The chain links TRBV30 to TRBJ1-1; D gene uncertain. This CDR3 is built from 13 residues. With 4 bases removed from V and 1 base from J, the gap between germline ends came to 10 bases. Germline V gene data show CDR1 as GTSNPN and CDR2 as SVGIG (reference sequence). The DNA for the CDR3 is TGTGCCTGGAAGTTGCAGAAGAACACTGAAGCTTTCTTT. It encodes CAWKLQKNTEAFF.

CDR3 sequence: CASSLGARTGNEQFF. DNA of the CDR3: TGTGCCAGCAGCTTAGGGGCGAGAACGGGAAATGAGCAGTTCTTC. The gene calls are TRBV7-6 and TRBJ2-1, with D possibly matching TRBD2 (5 bases). This CDR3 comprises 15 residues. CDR1 and CDR2 from the germline V gene are SGHVS and FNYEAQ. Trimming cost V 1 base and J 7 bases, with 14 bases left between them. The full variable domain, in which reference TRBV7-6 and TRBJ2-1 provide the parts outside the CDR3, is GAGVSQSPRYKVTKRGQDVALRCDPISGHVSLYWYRQALGQGPEFLTYFNYEAQQDKSGLPNDRFSAERPEGSISTLTIQRTEQRDSAMYRCASSLGARTGNEQFFGPGTRLTVL.

The genes are TRBV2 and TRBJ2-7; D might be TRBD1 (6 bases). Trimming took 6 bases from V and 1 from J, leaving 16 bases between them. The V gene's germline CDR1 is SNHLY and CDR2 FYNNEI. This CDR3 is built from 15 residues. This CDR3 is CASSHTGTTSYEQYF. DNA of the CDR3: TGTGCCAGCAGCCACACGGGGACAACTTCCTACGAGCAGTACTTC.

This sequence joins TRBV9 and TRBJ2-1; D is undetermined. Trimming took 3 bases from V and 5 from J, leaving 18 bases between them. The CDR3 has 16 amino acids. Germline assignment: CDR1 SGDLS and CDR2 YYNGEE. The CDR3 DNA is TGTGCCAGCAGCGACCTGCCTAGAACTTCGAACAATGAGCAGTTCTTC. Amino acids: CASSDLPRTSNNEQFF.

V is TRBV7-2 and J is TRBJ1-1, with D perhaps matching TRBD1 (5 bases). Germline CDR1 and CDR2: SGHTA and FQGNSA. With 2 bases removed from V and 0 bases from J, the gap between germline ends came to 7 bases. CDR3 length: 14 residues. CDR3 sequence: CASSLQGMNTEAFF. The CDR3 DNA sequence: TGTGCCAGCAGCTTACAGGGCATGAACACTGAAGCTTTCTTT.

This chain joins TRBV19 and TRBJ1-2, with 7 bases aligning to TRBD1. Germline V CDR1 and CDR2: LNHDA, SQIVND (reference sequence). The CDR3 loop spans 13 amino acids. The J segment lost 8 bases and the V segment lost 4 bases, leaving 7 bases of the junction unmatched. The chain's CDR3 is CASSSDRVGGYTF. The DNA of the CDR3 is TGTGCCAGTAGTAGTGACAGGGTCGGAGGCTACACCTTC.

The rearrangement links TRBV7-2 to TRBJ2-7; TRBD1 matches 8 bases. Unmatched junction bases numbered 6, after V lost 5 bases and J lost 3 bases. The CDR3 loop spans 14 amino acids. Germline loops: CDR1 SGHTA, CDR2 FQGNSA. The CDR3 reads CASSVRQGIYEQYF. In DNA, the CDR3 is TGTGCCAGCAGCGTACGACAGGGGATCTACGAGCAGTACTTC.

The V and J genes are TRBV4-1 and TRBJ1-1, with a tentative D call TRBD1 (5 bases). The CDR3 is 20 residues long. V lost 0 bases to trimming and J lost 5 bases, with 28 bases between them. CDR1 is MGHRA, CDR2 YSYEKL, per germline. The CDR3 nucleotides are TGCGCCAGCAGCCAAGATCCCCGGGTACCAGGGAATAGGGCAGGGACTGAAGCTTTCTTT. This translates into CASSQDPRVPGNRAGTEAFF.

The rearrangement uses TRBV5-6 and TRBJ2-7; possibly TRBD2 for D (6 bases). Trimming removed 5 bases from V and 0 bases from J, with 9 bases in between. There are 13 residues in the CDR3. The germline CDR1 and CDR2 sequences are SGHDT and YYEEEE. The CDR3 region is CASRAGSSYEQYF. The CDR3 DNA reads TGTGCCAGCAGGGCGGGATCCTCCTACGAGCAGTACTTC.

The V call is TRBV7-6, the J call TRBJ2-1, with 7 bases matching TRBD1. The germline CDR1 and CDR2 sequences are SGHVS and FNYEAQ. The ends lost 5 bases at V and 7 bases at J; junction bases unmatched: 11. This CDR3 is built from 15 residues. CDR3 protein: CASSGLGQKFNEQFF. The CDR3 DNA sequence: TGTGCCAGCAGCGGACTGGGACAGAAGTTTAATGAGCAGTTCTTC.

The chain is built from TRBV6-6 and TRBJ2-7; TRBD2 might be the D (5 bases). The V end was cut by 0 bases, the J end by 4 bases, with 16 bases between. Per the germline V gene, CDR1 is MNHNY and CDR2 is SVGAGI (reference sequence). CDR3 length: 16 residues. CDR3 DNA: TGTGCCAGCAGTTACTCTCTCTCCGGGTCGGGGTACGAGCAGTACTTC. This encodes CASSYSLSGSGYEQYF.

The genes are TRBV19 and TRBJ1-2; 9 positions match TRBD1. Germline V CDR1 and CDR2: LNHDA, SQIVND (reference sequence). J lost 7 bases, V lost 9 bases, and 9 bases had no gene match. This CDR3 comprises 13 residues. For the CDR3, the DNA is TGTGCCAGCCGGGACAGGGATTATTCTGGCTACACCTTC. As protein: CASRDRDYSGYTF.

The V gene is TRBV4-2, the J gene TRBJ2-1, with 8 bases aligning to TRBD2. The trim removed 0 bases at V and 7 bases at J, leaving 5 bases unmatched. The CDR3 has 15 amino acids. CDR1 is LGHNA and CDR2 is YNFKEQ in the germline V gene. The CDR3 DNA reads as TGTGCCAGCAGCCAAGAAGGAGCTAGCGGGAATGAGCAGTTCTTC. Its protein product is CASSQEGASGNEQFF.

This rearrangement joins TRBV4-2 to TRBJ1-1; 7 nucleotides match TRBD1. Trimming removed 5 bases from V and 4 bases from J; junction bases left unmatched: 13. This CDR3 region has 16 residues. CDR1 LGHNA and CDR2 YNFKEQ come from the germline V gene. This chain's CDR3 is CASSYGTDRGGTEAFF. The CDR3 DNA follows: TGTGCCAGCAGCTACGGGACAGATAGGGGTGGCACTGAAGCTTTCTTT.

The gene calls are TRBV5-4 and TRBJ2-7, with 8 bases aligning to TRBD2. CDR1 is SGHNT and CDR2 is YYREEE in the germline V gene (reference sequence). This CDR3 region has 13 residues. The V segment lost 3 bases and the J segment 3 bases; nucleotides outside the gene matches: 2. The CDR3 reads CASSSGLVYEQYF. CDR3 coding DNA: TGTGCCAGCAGCTCGGGACTAGTCTACGAGCAGTACTTC.

The chain is built from TRBV19 and TRBJ2-1; 7 bases are shared with TRBD2. The CDR3 length is 17 residues. J gave up 6 bases and V 7 bases, and 18 bases lay outside the gene matches. Germline V lookup: CDR1 LNHDA, CDR2 SQIVND (reference sequence). The CDR3 loop reads CASTPPRFAGEGNEQFF. CDR3 bases: TGTGCCAGTACCCCTCCCCGGTTCGCGGGAGAGGGCAATGAGCAGTTCTTC.

The genes are TRBV19 and TRBJ1-2, with TRBD1 identical over 10 bases. Germline V gene sequence: CDR1 LNHDA, CDR2 SQIVND (reference sequence). The CDR3 has 17 residues. The V segment lost 6 bases and the J segment 7 bases; nucleotides outside the gene matches: 17. CDR3 loop: CASSGWDRGSVEFGYTF. CDR3 in DNA: TGTGCCAGTAGCGGATGGGACAGGGGTAGTGTCGAGTTTGGCTACACCTTC. The full variable domain, with the rest looked up from reference TRBV19 and TRBJ1-2, is DGGITQSPKYLFRKEGQNVTLSCEQNLNHDAMYWYRQDPGQGLRLIYYSQIVNDFQKGDIAEGYSVSREKKESFPLTVTSAQKNPTAFYLCASSGWDRGSVEFGYTFGSGTRLTVV.

The chain recombines TRBV7-8 with TRBJ2-3; 8 bases agree with TRBD1. Germline V CDR1 and CDR2: SGHVS, FQNEAQ. With V trimmed by 3 bases and J by 1 base, 3 bases remained unmatched. This CDR3 spans 15 amino acids. Here the CDR3 reads CASSFSGQGTDTQYF. Here the CDR3 DNA reads TGTGCCAGCAGCTTCTCGGGACAGGGCACAGATACGCAGTATTTT.

The rearrangement uses TRBV7-2 and TRBJ1-3; D gene unclear. Per germline, CDR1 SGHTA and CDR2 FQGNSA. Trimming left V 5 bases short and J 2 bases short, with 16 bases between. There are 16 residues in the CDR3. CDR3 sequence reads: CASSRWEVLTGNTIYF. DNA for the CDR3: TGTGCCAGCAGCCGATGGGAGGTCCTAACTGGAAACACCATATATTTT.

This rearrangement joins TRBV2 to TRBJ1-3; no reliable D call. The V gene's germline CDR1 is SNHLY and CDR2 FYNNEI. The V end was cut by 6 bases, the J end by 1 base, with 10 bases between. The CDR3 has 14 residues. DNA of the CDR3: TGTGCCAGCAGCGAGCCGCGGTCTGGAAACACCATATATTTT. Translating it yields CASSEPRSGNTIYF.

With regard to this clone: The junction shows a germline mismatch at one end, possibly a read error. The chain has TRBV30 and TRBJ2-5; maybe TRBD1 (5 bases). The CDR3 is 12 residues long. Germline lookup yields CDR1 GTSNPN and CDR2 SVGIG (reference sequence). Here the CDR3 reads CAWSELQDTFNF. DNA of the CDR3: TGTGCCTGGAGCGAACTACAGGACACTTTTAACTTC. Combining the CDR3 with reference TRBV30 and TRBJ2-5 gives the whole variable domain SQTIHQWPATLVQPVGSPLSLECTVEGTSNPNLYWYRQAAGRGLQLLFYSVGIGQISSEVPQNLSASRPQDRQFILSSKKLLLSDSGFYLCAWSELQDTFNFGPGTRLLVL.

The genes are TRBV6-5 and TRBJ2-1; 8 bases are shared with TRBD1. The ends lost 0 bases at V and 7 bases at J; junction bases unmatched: 8. The CDR3 has 16 residues. Looked up from germline, CDR1 is MNHEY and CDR2 is SVGAGI. CDR3 sequence (DNA): TGTGCCAGCAGTTACTCGTTCAGGGGGCATGGGAATGAGCAGTTCTTC. It yields the protein CASSYSFRGHGNEQFF.

The chain combines TRBV29-1 with TRBJ2-3; TRBD2 might be the D (5 bases). Germline values: CDR1 SQVTM, CDR2 ANQGSEA. The V gene lost 5 bases and the J gene lost 0 bases, with 9 bases spanning the gap. The CDR3 is 13 amino acids. The CDR3 spells CSVLGGSTDTQYF. CDR3 bases: TGCAGCGTTTTGGGCGGGAGCACAGATACGCAGTATTTT.